The present T cell receptor (beta chain) was sequenced within a study of T cell responses to AZD1222 COVID-19 vaccine. Turning to the study itself: Second doses at about 4 or about 12 weeks were pooled. The study, taken as a whole, reports: Repertoire sampling happened only post peak T cell response. Spike-spanning, vaccine-associated CD4 TCRs were dominant at 160-218 and 743-854. White British people made up most donors, females outnumbered males, and clonal diversity was possibly underestimated.

About this clone: Its antigen is unidentified.

Profiling relied on immunoSEQ multiplex PCR, and the TCRdb table lists in-frame clones only, not all of them. The top ten hold 6.9% of the sample, which has about 130,000 clones, 75% to 95% seen once. CDR3 length: 15 amino acids. CDR1 and CDR2 from the germline V gene are SGDLS and YYNGEE. V was pared by 3 bases and J by 4 bases, with 13 bases between. The rearrangement joins TRBV9 to TRBJ2-2; weak D call: TRBD1 (6 bases). This TCR derives from an adult in good health. The input for sequencing was peripheral blood, taken on day 0 of AZD1222 vaccination. This CDR3 is CASSGIRGGTGELFF. The DNA of the CDR3 is TGTGCCAGCAGCGGAATCAGGGGCGGCACCGGGGAGCTGTTTTTT.